This entry describes one T cell receptor (beta chain). Antigen: not known. The length of the CDR3 is 18 residues. Germline V gives CDR1 LNHDA, CDR2 SQIVND (reference sequence). V lost 4 bases, J lost 0 bases, and 19 bases lay in between. This record belongs to a study of T cell responses to AZD1222 COVID-19 vaccine. Study results and caveats: Repertoires were obtained solely post-peak T cell response. Spike-spanning, vaccine-associated CD4 TCRs were dominant at 160-218 and 743-854.

The data were produced by immunoSEQ multiplex PCR, yet TCRdb's version contains in-frame clones alone and is incomplete. The table has about 120,000 clones, roughly 87% seen once. The clonotype was recovered from an adult in good health. V and J are TRBV19 and TRBJ2-1, with TRBD2 as a possible D gene (7 bases). The material was peripheral blood, obtained on day 0 of AZD1222 vaccination. As DNA, the CDR3 is TGTGCCAGTAGTACAACCCGACGGGGGGCCAGCTCCTACAATGAGCAGTTCTTC. This translates into CASSTTRRGASSYNEQFF.